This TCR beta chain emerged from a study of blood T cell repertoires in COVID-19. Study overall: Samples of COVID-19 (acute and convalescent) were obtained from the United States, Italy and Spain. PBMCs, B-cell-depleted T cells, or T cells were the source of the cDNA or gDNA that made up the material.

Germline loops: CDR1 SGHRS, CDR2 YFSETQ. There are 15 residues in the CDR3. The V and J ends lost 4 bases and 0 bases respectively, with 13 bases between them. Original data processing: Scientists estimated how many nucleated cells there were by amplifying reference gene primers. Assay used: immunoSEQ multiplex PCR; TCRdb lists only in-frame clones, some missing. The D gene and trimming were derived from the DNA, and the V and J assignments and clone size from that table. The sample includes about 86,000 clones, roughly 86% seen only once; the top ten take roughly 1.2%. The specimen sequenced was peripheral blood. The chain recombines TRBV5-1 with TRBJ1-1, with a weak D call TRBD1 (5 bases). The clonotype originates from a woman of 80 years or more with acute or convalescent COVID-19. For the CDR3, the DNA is TGCGCCAGCAGCATCATCGCGGGGGTGAACACTGAAGCTTTCTTT. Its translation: CASSIIAGVNTEAFF.